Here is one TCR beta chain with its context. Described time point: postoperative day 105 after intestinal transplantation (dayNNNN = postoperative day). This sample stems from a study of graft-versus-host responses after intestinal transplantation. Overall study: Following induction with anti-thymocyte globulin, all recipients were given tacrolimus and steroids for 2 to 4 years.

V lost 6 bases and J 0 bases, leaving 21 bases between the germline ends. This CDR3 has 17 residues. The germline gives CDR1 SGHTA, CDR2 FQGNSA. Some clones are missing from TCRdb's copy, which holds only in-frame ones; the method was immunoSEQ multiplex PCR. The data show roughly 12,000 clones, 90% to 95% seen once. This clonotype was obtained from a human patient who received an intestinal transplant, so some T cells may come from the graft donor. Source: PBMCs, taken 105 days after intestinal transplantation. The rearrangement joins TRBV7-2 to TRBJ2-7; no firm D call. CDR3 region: CASRSAARAASSYEQYF. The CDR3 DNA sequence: TGTGCCAGCAGATCCGCAGCCAGAGCAGCCTCCTCCTACGAGCAGTACTTC.